A selection of T cell receptor beta chains follows, all from one sample in a study of cytomegalovirus exposure and HLA in healthy donors. Sequencing was performed with immunoSEQ multiplex PCR; in TCRdb, only in-frame clones are kept and a portion is missing. The data contain 150,000 to 200,000 clones, 77% of them singletons. Sequencing was done on a sample of PBMCs. These receptors were taken from a woman under 40 in good health and CMV-seronegative. CDR3s include the opening cysteine and the closing phenylalanine or tryptophan. A D gene is named only where the DNA matches it firmly. Size tells how often a clone was seen (once, few, many) or the class of an expanded clone, and some rows leave it out.

>.|16|TRBJ2-5|.|TRBV27
TGTGCCAGCAGTACCCCAAGGGGGGGGTCCAGAGAGACCCAGTACTTC
CASSTPRGGSRETQYF
>.|11|TRBJ2-7|.|TRBV29-1
TGCAGCGTTGTCAGTGCCTACGAGCAGTACTTC
CSVVSAYEQYF
>.|16|TRBJ1-2|TRBD1|TRBV19
TGTGCCAGTAGTCCCCAAACTGGGGACAGGAGCTATGGCTACACCTTC
CASSPQTGDRSYGYTF
>few|13|TRBJ2-7|.|TRBV5-1
TGCGCCAGCAGCCCCCAGGGGTCCTACGAGCAGTACTTC
CASSPQGSYEQYF
>.|13|TRBJ1-2|.|TRBV6-5
TGTGCCAGCGGCCGGGGGGGCGACTATGGCTACACCTTC
CASGRGGDYGYTF
>.|18|TRBJ1-2|TRBD1|TRBV27
TGTGCCAGCAGTTTAGCAATGGGACAGGCCGCAAATAACTATGGCTACACCTTC
CASSLAMGQAANNYGYTF
>once|14|TRBJ2-7|.|TRBV4-3
TGCGCCAGCAGCCCGACCTTGACAGAGTACGAGCAGTACTTC
CASSPTLTEYEQYF
>.|15|TRBJ1-1|TRBD1|TRBV5-8
TGTGCCATCAGGCAGGGGGCTTGGTCGAACACTGAAGCTTTCTTT
CAIRQGAWSNTEAFF
>few|13|TRBJ1-6|.|TRBV27
TGTGCCAGCAGTCCCCAGGGGATTTCACCCCTCCACTTT
CASSPQGISPLHF
>.|21|TRBJ2-2|TRBD2|TRBV19
TGTGCCAGTAGGAGGCGTGGGGGAGGGAGAGGAAGGGATGTATTGACCGGGGAGCTGTTTTTT
CASRRRGGGRGRDVLTGELFF
>.|14|TRBJ2-1|TRBD2|TRBV19
TGTGCCAGTAGGCGGGGGGAGGGGGTAAATGAGCAGTTCTTC
CASRRGEGVNEQFF
>.|15|TRBJ1-3|.|TRBV6-1
TGTGCCAGCAGTGTGACAGCTTTTTCTGGAAACACCATATATTTT
CASSVTAFSGNTIYF
>once|16|TRBJ2-2|.|TRBV4-2
TGTGCCAGCAGCCAAGGCAGGAAGGCGAACACCGGGGAGCTGTTTTTT
CASSQGRKANTGELFF